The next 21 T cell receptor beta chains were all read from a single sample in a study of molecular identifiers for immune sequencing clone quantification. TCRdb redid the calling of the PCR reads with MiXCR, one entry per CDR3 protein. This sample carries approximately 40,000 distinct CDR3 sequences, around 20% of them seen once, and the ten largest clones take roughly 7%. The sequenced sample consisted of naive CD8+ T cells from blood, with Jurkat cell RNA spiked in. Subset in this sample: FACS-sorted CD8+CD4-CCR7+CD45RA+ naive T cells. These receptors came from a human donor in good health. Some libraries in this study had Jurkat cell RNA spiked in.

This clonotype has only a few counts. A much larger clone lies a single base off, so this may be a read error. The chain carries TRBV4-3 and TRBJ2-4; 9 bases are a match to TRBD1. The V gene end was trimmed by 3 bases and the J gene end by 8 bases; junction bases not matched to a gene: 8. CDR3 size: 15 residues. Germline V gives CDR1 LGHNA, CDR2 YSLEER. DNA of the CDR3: TGCGCCAGCAGCCAGGCAACAGGGGGCTGGTACATTCAGTACTTC. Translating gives CASSQATGGWYIQYF.

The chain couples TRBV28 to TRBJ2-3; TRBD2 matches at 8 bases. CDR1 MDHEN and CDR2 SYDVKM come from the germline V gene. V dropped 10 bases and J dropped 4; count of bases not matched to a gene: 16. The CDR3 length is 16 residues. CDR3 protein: CANRDWTSSRADTQYF. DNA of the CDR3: TGTGCCAACAGAGACTGGACTAGCAGCCGCGCAGATACGCAGTATTTT.

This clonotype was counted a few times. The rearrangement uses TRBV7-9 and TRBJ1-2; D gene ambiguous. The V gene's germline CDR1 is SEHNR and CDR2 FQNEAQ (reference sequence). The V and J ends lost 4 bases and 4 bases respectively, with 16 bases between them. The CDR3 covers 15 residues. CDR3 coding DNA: TGTGCCAGCAGCTCCCCCCAGGCCTTAACCTATGGCTACACCTTC. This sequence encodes CASSSPQALTYGYTF. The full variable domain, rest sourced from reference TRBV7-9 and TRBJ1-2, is DTGVSQNPRHKITKRGQNVTFRCDPISEHNRLYWYRQTLGQGPEFLTYFQNEAQLEKSRLLSDRFSAERPKGSFSTLEIQRTEQGDSAMYLCASSSPQALTYGYTFGSGTRLTVV.

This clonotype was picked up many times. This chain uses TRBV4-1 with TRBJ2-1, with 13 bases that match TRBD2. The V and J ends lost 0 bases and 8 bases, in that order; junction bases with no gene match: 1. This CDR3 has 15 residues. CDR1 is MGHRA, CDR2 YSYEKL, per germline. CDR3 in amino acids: CASSQDGLAGDEQFF. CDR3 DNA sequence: TGCGCCAGCAGCCAAGATGGACTAGCGGGAGATGAGCAGTTCTTC.

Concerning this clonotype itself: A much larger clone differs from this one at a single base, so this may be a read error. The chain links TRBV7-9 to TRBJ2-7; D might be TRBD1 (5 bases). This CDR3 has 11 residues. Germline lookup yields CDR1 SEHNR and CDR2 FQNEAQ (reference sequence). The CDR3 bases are TGTGCCAGCAGGGACATTTACGAGCTGTACTTC. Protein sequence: CASRDIYELYF.

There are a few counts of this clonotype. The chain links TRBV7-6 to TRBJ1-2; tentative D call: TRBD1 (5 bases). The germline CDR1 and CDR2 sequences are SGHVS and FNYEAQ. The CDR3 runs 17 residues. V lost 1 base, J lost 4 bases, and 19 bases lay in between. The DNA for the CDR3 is TGTGCCAGCAGCTTAGAGCCGGGACCTAACCGTTTCTATGGCTACACCTTC. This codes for CASSLEPGPNRFYGYTF.

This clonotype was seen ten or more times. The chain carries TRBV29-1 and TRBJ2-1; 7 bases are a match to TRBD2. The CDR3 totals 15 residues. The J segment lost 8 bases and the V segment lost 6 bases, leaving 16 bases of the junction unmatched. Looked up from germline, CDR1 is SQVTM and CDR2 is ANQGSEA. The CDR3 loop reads CSVRDPLGGRHEQFF. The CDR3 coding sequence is TGCAGCGTGAGGGACCCCTTAGGCGGGAGACATGAGCAGTTCTTC.

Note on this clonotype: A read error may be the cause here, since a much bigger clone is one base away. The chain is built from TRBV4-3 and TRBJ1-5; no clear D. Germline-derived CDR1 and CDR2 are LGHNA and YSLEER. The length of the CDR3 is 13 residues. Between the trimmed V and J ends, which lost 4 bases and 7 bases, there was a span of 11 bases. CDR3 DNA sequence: TGCGCCAGCAGCCGAGTACTCTACCAGCCCCAGCATTTT. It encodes CASSRVLYQPQHF.

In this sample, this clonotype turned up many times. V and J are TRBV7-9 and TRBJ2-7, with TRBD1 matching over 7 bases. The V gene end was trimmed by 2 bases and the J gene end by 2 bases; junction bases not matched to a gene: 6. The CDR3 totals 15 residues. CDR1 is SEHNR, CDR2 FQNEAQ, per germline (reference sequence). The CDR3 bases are TGTGCCAGCAGCTTAAAGAGCGGACAGGCCTACGAGCAGTACTTC. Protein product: CASSLKSGQAYEQYF. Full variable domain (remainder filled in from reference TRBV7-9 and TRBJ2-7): DTGVSQNPRHKITKRGQNVTFRCDPISEHNRLYWYRQTLGQGPEFLTYFQNEAQLEKSRLLSDRFSAERPKGSFSTLEIQRTEQGDSAMYLCASSLKSGQAYEQYFGPGTRLTVT.

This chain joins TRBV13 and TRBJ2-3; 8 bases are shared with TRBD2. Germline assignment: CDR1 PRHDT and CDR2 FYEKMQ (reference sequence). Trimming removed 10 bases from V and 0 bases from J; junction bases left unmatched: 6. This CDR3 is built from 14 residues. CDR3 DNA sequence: TGTGCCACGAGGCGGGAGGAAAGCACAGATACGCAGTATTTT. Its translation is CATRREESTDTQYF.

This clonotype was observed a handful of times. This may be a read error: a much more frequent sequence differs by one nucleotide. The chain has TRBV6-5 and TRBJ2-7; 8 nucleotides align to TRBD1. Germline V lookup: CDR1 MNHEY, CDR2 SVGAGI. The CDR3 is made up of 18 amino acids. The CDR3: CANSFLPRNRGEGYEQYF. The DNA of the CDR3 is TGTGCCAACAGTTTCCTTCCCAGAAACAGGGGGGAAGGCTACGAGCAGTACTTC.

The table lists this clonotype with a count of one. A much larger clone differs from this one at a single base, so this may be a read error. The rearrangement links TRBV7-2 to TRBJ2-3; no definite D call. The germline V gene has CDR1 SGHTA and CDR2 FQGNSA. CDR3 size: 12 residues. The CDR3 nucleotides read TGTGCCGGCAGCTCCTCCTCAGATACGCAGTATTTT. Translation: CAGSSSSDTQYF.

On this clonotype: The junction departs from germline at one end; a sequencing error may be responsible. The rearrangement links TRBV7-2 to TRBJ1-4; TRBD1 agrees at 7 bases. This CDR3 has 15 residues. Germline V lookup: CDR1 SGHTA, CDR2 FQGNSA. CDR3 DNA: TGTGCCAGCAGCATAGCAGGGGGTTACAATGAAAAACTGTTTTTT. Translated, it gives CASSIAGGYNEKLFF.

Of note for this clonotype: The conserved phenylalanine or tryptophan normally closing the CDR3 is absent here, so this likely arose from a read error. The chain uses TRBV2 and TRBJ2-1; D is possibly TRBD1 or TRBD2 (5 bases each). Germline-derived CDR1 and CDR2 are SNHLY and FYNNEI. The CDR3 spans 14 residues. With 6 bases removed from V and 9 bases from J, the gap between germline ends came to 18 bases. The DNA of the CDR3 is TGTGCCAGCAGGTTCGGGGCTGGGAGTCTTGAGCAGTTCTCC. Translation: CASRFGAGSLEQFS.

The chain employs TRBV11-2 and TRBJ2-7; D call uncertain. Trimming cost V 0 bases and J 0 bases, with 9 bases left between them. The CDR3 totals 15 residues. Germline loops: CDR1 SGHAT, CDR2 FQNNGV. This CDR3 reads CASSLEATSSYEQYF. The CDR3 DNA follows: TGTGCCAGCAGCTTAGAAGCGACGAGCTCCTACGAGCAGTACTTC.

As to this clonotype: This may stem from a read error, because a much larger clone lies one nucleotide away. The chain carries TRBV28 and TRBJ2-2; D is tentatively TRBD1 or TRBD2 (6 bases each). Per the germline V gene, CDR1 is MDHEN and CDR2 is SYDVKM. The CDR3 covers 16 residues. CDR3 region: CASIPVPRRDTEELFF. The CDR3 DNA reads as TGTGCCAGCATCCCGGTACCTCGGCGGGACACCGAGGAGCTGTTTTTT.

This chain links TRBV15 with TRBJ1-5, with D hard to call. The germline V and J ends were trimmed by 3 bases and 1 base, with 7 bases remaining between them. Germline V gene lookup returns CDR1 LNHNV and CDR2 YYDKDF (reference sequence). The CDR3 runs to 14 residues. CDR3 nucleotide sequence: TGTGCCACCAGCAGGGTTTTAAGCAATCAGCCCCAGCATTTT. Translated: CATSRVLSNQPQHF.

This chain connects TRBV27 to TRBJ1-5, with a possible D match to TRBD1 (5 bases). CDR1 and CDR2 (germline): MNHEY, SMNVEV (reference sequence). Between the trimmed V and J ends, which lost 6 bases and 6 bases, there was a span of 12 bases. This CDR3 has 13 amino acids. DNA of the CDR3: TGTGCCAGCAGCGGGGGAGTCACTCAGCCCCAGCATTTT. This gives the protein CASSGGVTQPQHF.

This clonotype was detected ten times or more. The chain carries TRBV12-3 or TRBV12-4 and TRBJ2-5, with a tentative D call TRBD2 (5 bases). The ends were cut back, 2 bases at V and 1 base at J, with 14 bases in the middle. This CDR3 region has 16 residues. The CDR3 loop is CASSLKSGPSQETQYF. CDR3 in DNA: TGTGCCAGCAGTTTAAAGAGCGGACCCTCCCAAGAGACCCAGTACTTC.

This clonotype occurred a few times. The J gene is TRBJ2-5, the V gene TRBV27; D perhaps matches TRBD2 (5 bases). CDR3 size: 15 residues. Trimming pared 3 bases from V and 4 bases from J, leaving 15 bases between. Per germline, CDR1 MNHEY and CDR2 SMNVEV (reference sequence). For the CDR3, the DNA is TGTGCCAGCAGTTTTCTAGCCGAAAGGGCAGAGACCCAGTACTTC. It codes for CASSFLAERAETQYF.

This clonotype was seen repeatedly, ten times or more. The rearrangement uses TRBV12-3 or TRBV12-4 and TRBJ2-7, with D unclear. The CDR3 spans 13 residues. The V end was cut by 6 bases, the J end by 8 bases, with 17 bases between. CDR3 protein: CASSAVSYDKQYF. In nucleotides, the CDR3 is TGTGCCAGCAGCGCGGTATCCTACGATAAGCAGTACTTC.